Following are 25 T cell receptor beta chains from one sample sequenced in a study of radiotherapy plus CTLA-4 blockade in lung cancer. This table comes from immunoSEQ multiplex PCR, and its TCRdb copy is limited to in-frame clones, with some not included. The table shows about 28,000 clones, with around 85% occurring only once. The sequencing used peripheral blood, collected from a patient treated with radiotherapy plus ipilimumab. These receptors all come from a human donor with non-small cell lung cancer who had stable disease on radiotherapy plus ipilimumab.

Notes on this clone: The junction departs from the called germline gene at one end, perhaps through a read error. This sequence joins TRBV5-1 and TRBJ1-1; D remains ambiguous. Germline CDR1 reads SGHRS; CDR2 reads YFSETQ. The CDR3 totals 14 residues. CDR3 loop: CASSLGGLNPEAFF. The CDR3 DNA sequence: TGCGCCAGCAGCTTGGGAGGTCTGAACCCTGAAGCTTTCTTT.

This rearrangement joins TRBV9 to TRBJ1-6; perhaps TRBD1 as D (5 bases). Trimming shortened V by 3 bases and J by 5 bases, and 15 bases separated the two germline ends. The CDR3 covers 16 residues. Germline V lookup: CDR1 SGDLS, CDR2 YYNGEE. The CDR3 DNA sequence: TGTGCCAGCAGCGCCCTATCCGGGACGGATAATTCACCCCTCCACTTT. Translation gives CASSALSGTDNSPLHF.

The chain is built from TRBV5-1 and TRBJ1-1; maybe TRBD1 (5 bases). This CDR3 region has 13 residues. Germline V gene lookup returns CDR1 SGHRS and CDR2 YFSETQ. V lost 2 bases and J 1 base, leaving 6 bases between the germline ends. This CDR3 is CASSFTGNTEAFF. The CDR3 region has the DNA TGCGCCAGCAGCTTCACAGGGAACACTGAAGCTTTCTTT.

This chain joins TRBV11-2 and TRBJ2-3; D unresolved. Germline CDR1 is SGHAT and CDR2 is FQNNGV. Trimming removed 1 base from V and 2 bases from J, with 10 bases in between. The CDR3 has 15 amino acids. Written as DNA, the CDR3 is TGTGCCAGCAGCTTAGGTCCCTACACCACAGATACGCAGTATTTT. This gives the protein CASSLGPYTTDTQYF.

This chain joins TRBV6-6 and TRBJ1-6; TRBD1 agrees at 9 bases. Germline V CDR1 and CDR2: MNHNY, SVGAGI (reference sequence). The CDR3 spans 15 residues. The J segment lost 3 bases and the V segment lost 5 bases, leaving 2 bases of the junction unmatched. Here the CDR3 DNA reads TGTGCCAGCAGTCCGGGACAGGGCTATAATTCACCCCTCCACTTT. It specifies CASSPGQGYNSPLHF.

The chain employs TRBV27 and TRBJ1-2; D perhaps matches TRBD1 (5 bases). Trimming removed 4 bases from V and 4 bases from J, with 13 bases in between. CDR1 MNHEY and CDR2 SMNVEV come from the germline V gene (reference sequence). This CDR3 region has 14 residues. Written as DNA, the CDR3 is TGTGCCAGCAGTTCAACAGGTGTTCGCTATGGCTACACCTTC. Protein sequence: CASSSTGVRYGYTF.

The CDR3 loop is CASSPHLGATGELFF. The CDR3 DNA sequence: TGTGCCAGCAGTCCTCACCTGGGAGCCACCGGGGAGCTGTTTTTT. The chain employs TRBV28 and TRBJ2-2; a weak D match, TRBD2 (5 bases). The germline gives CDR1 MDHEN, CDR2 SYDVKM. V lost 5 bases to trimming and J lost 4 bases, with 14 bases between them. This CDR3 has 15 amino acids. Combining the CDR3 with reference TRBV28 and TRBJ2-2 gives the whole variable domain DVKVTQSSRYLVKRTGEKVFLECVQDMDHENMFWYRQDPGLGLRLIYFSYDVKMKEKGDIPEGYSVSREKKERFSLILESASTNQTSMYLCASSPHLGATGELFFGEGSRLTVL.

This clone showed up just a few times. This chain uses TRBV19 with TRBJ2-1, with TRBD1 identical over 9 bases. Per the germline V gene, CDR1 is LNHDA and CDR2 is SQIVND (reference sequence). The CDR3 spans 13 residues. J was trimmed by 7 bases and V by 5 bases; bases with no gene match: 3. CDR3 in amino acids: CASSRDRVNEQFF. CDR3 bases: TGTGCCAGTAGTCGGGACAGGGTAAATGAGCAGTTCTTC.

The chain couples TRBV13 to TRBJ1-1; 7 bases align to TRBD1. Germline assignment: CDR1 PRHDT and CDR2 FYEKMQ (reference sequence). This CDR3 comprises 13 residues. V shed 1 base and J 11 bases; nucleotides not matched to a gene: 7. CDR3 region: CASSLVQGLEAFF. CDR3 DNA sequence: TGTGCCAGCAGCTTAGTACAGGGGCTTGAGGCTTTCTTT.

The CDR3 DNA sequence: TGCGCCAGCAGCTTGTGGTCAGGCCGGGGTTACGAGCAGTACTTC. It codes for CASSLWSGRGYEQYF. The genes are TRBV5-1 and TRBJ2-7, with D perhaps matching TRBD2 (5 bases). The CDR3 is 15 residues long. Germline CDR1 SGHRS, CDR2 YFSETQ. The V and J ends lost 1 base and 4 bases respectively, with 15 bases between them.

The CDR3 DNA reads as TGTGCCAGCAGTGGCAACAGCCCCTATGGCTACACCTTC. This sequence encodes CASSGNSPYGYTF. The chain employs TRBV6-5 and TRBJ1-2; D not resolved. There are 13 residues in the CDR3. Trimming stripped 5 bases from V and 4 bases from J, with 11 bases between. Germline-derived CDR1 and CDR2 are MNHEY and SVGAGI.

This rearrangement joins TRBV27 to TRBJ1-4, with unresolved D. V was trimmed by 3 bases and J by 7 bases, leaving 12 bases between them. CDR3 length equals 14 residues. Germline assignment: CDR1 MNHEY and CDR2 SMNVEV (reference sequence). The CDR3, as DNA: TGTGCCAGCAGTTTTGGGCGGGGATTTGAAAAACTGTTTTTT. This gives the protein CASSFGRGFEKLFF.

CDR3 bases: TGCGCCAGCAGCCCGGGACTAGCGGGGGGGCGGATCGGTGAGCAGTTCTTC. This gives the protein CASSPGLAGGRIGEQFF. V usage is TRBV4-3 and J usage is TRBJ2-1; TRBD2 matches at 16 bases. The J segment lost 9 bases and the V segment lost 4 bases, leaving 9 bases of the junction unmatched. The germline V gene has CDR1 LGHNA and CDR2 YSLEER. The CDR3 contains 17 residues.

The rearrangement links TRBV4-3 to TRBJ1-2, with 7 bases that match TRBD1. The CDR3 has 13 residues. The germline gives CDR1 LGHNA, CDR2 YSLEER. The V and J ends lost 4 bases and 2 bases, in that order; junction bases with no gene match: 1. The CDR3: CASSPDRNYGYTF. The DNA for the CDR3 is TGCGCCAGCAGCCCGGACAGGAACTATGGCTACACCTTC.

The rearrangement joins TRBV30 to TRBJ1-6; 8 positions agree with TRBD1. J gave up 7 bases and V 0 bases, and 2 bases lay outside the gene matches. The CDR3 consists of 14 residues. Germline V gene data show CDR1 as GTSNPN and CDR2 as SVGIG (reference sequence). The CDR3 region is CAWSVDRVNSPLHF. In nucleotides, the CDR3 is TGTGCCTGGAGTGTGGACAGGGTGAATTCACCCCTCCACTTT.

The rearrangement joins TRBV5-4 to TRBJ1-3, with D perhaps TRBD1 (5 bases). The CDR3 spans 14 residues. V lost 0 bases to trimming and J lost 8 bases, with 12 bases between them. Germline V gives CDR1 SGHNT, CDR2 YYREEE (reference sequence). The CDR3, as DNA: TGTGCCAGCAGCTTGGGCAGGGAGGTTCACACCATATATTTT. Translating gives CASSLGREVHTIYF. Based on the CDR3 plus reference TRBV5-4 and TRBJ1-3, the full variable domain is ETGVTQSPTHLIKTRGQQVTLRCSSQSGHNTVSWYQQALGQGPQFIFQYYREEENGRGNFPPRFSGLQFPNYSSELNVNALELDDSALYLCASSLGREVHTIYFGEGSWLTVV.

This chain connects TRBV6-5 to TRBJ2-5; no clear D gene. Trimming left V 5 bases short and J 4 bases short, with 11 bases between. CDR1 is MNHEY, CDR2 SVGAGI, per germline. This CDR3 contains 13 residues. For the CDR3, the DNA is TGTGCCAGCAGTCCTCCGGTCCGAGAGACCCAGTACTTC. The encoded protein is CASSPPVRETQYF.

The V and J genes are TRBV7-3 and TRBJ2-3; either TRBD1 or TRBD2 may supply D (6 bases each). The length of the CDR3 is 14 residues. In germline, CDR1 is SGHTA, CDR2 FQGTGA. V lost 5 bases, J lost 5 bases, and 14 bases lay in between. CDR3 DNA: TGTGCCAGCAGCACCCGACTAGGGGGAGATACGCAGTATTTT. This translates into CASSTRLGGDTQYF.

This sequence joins TRBV19 and TRBJ2-5; the match to TRBD1 covers 9 bases. The CDR3 is 18 residues long. Germline CDR1 and CDR2: LNHDA and SQIVND (reference sequence). The trim removed 2 bases at V and 5 bases at J, leaving 15 bases unmatched. CDR3 nucleotide sequence: TGTGCCAGTAGTATAAACTTGCCACAGGGGGCGCGAGGGGAGACCCAGTACTTC. Translating it yields CASSINLPQGARGETQYF.

This sequence joins TRBV28 and TRBJ1-5, with 9 positions matching TRBD1. Germline V gene sequence: CDR1 MDHEN, CDR2 SYDVKM. V was pared by 3 bases and J by 0 bases, with 3 bases of the junction left unmatched. The CDR3 extends over 16 amino acids. CDR3 sequence reads: CASSFTGGSSNQPQHF. The DNA of the CDR3 is TGTGCCAGCAGTTTCACAGGGGGCTCTAGCAATCAGCCCCAGCATTTT.

This rearrangement joins TRBV19 to TRBJ2-5; D is undetermined. The CDR3 contains 13 residues. CDR1 and CDR2 (germline): LNHDA, SQIVND (reference sequence). V was trimmed by 7 bases and J by 4 bases, leaving 13 bases between them. For the CDR3, the DNA is TGTGCCAGTATGGGGTTTACCGGAGAGACCCAGTACTTC. Amino acids: CASMGFTGETQYF.

This sequence joins TRBV27 and TRBJ1-1; no clear D. V dropped 6 bases and J dropped 2 bases, with 13 bases sitting between them. The CDR3 has 14 residues. Germline CDR1 is MNHEY and CDR2 is SMNVEV (reference sequence). CDR3 loop: CASSSRLGNTEAFF. CDR3 DNA: TGTGCCAGCAGCTCCCGACTGGGAAACACTGAAGCTTTCTTT.

The chain has TRBV7-6 and TRBJ1-5; tentative D call: TRBD1 (6 bases). With 5 bases removed from V and 5 bases from J, the gap between germline ends came to 10 bases. Germline assignment: CDR1 SGHVS and CDR2 FNYEAQ. The length of the CDR3 is 13 residues. In DNA form, the CDR3 reads TGTGCCAGCAGCCCTCGACAGGATCAGCCCCAGCATTTT. Translating gives CASSPRQDQPQHF.

The rearrangement links TRBV5-6 to TRBJ2-5, with 8 bases that match TRBD1. The J segment lost 4 bases and the V segment lost 3 bases, leaving 2 bases of the junction unmatched. The CDR3 covers 13 residues. The germline gives CDR1 SGHDT, CDR2 YYEEEE. DNA of the CDR3: TGTGCCAGCAGCTCGGACAGGGTAGAGACCCAGTACTTC. Its translation: CASSSDRVETQYF. The whole variable domain, remainder taken from reference TRBV5-6 and TRBJ2-5, is DAGVTQSPTHLIKTRGQQVTLRCSPKSGHDTVSWYQQALGQGPQFIFQYYEEEERQRGNFPDRFSGHQFPNYSSELNVNALLLGDSALYLCASSSDRVETQYFGPGTRLLVL.

This clone was seen only a few times. This chain joins TRBV10-3 and TRBJ2-1, with D unclear. The CDR3 consists of 13 residues. The V gene's germline CDR1 is ENHRY and CDR2 SYGVKD. Trimming left V 6 bases short and J 13 bases short, with 19 bases between. The CDR3 sequence is CAISPRATDPQFF. CDR3 bases: TGTGCCATCAGCCCAAGGGCCACCGATCCCCAGTTCTTC.